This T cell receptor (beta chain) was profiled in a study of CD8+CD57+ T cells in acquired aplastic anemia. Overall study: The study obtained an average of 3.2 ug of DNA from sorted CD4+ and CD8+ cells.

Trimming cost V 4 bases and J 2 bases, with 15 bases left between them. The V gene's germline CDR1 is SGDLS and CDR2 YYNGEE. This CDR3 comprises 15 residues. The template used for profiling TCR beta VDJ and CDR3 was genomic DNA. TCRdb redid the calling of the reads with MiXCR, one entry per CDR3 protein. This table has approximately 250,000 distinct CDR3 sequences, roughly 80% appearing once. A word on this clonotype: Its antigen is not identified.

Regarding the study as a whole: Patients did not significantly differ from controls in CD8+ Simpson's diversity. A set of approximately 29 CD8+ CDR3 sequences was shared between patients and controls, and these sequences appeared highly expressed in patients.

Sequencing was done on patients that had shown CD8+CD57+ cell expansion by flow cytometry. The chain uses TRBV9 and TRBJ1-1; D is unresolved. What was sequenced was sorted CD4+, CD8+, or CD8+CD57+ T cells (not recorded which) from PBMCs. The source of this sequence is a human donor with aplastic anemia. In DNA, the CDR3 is TGTGCCAGCAGCTTAGATCGAAAAAGCAACACTGAAGCTTTCTTT. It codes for CASSLDRKSNTEAFF. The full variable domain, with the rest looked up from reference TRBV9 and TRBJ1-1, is DSGVTQTPKHLITATGQRVTLRCSPRSGDLSVYWYQQSLDQGLQFLIQYYNGEERAKGNILERFSAQQFPDLHSELNLSSLELGDSALYFCASSLDRKSNTEAFFGQGTRLTVV.